A single sample gave rise to the 9 T cell receptor beta chains below, sequenced in a study of blood T cell repertoires in COVID-19. Sequencing was performed with immunoSEQ multiplex PCR; in TCRdb, only in-frame clones are kept and a portion is missing. Of more than 200,000 clones listed, 81% are singletons. Sequencing input: peripheral blood. The receptors stem from a woman of 80 years or more with acute or convalescent COVID-19.

This clone came up a few times. The chain links TRBV6-5 to TRBJ1-2, with 7 bases that match TRBD1. Trimming removed 7 bases from V and 4 bases from J; junction bases left unmatched: 6. The germline V gene has CDR1 MNHEY and CDR2 SVGAGI. This CDR3 is built from 13 residues. For the CDR3, the DNA is TGTGCCAGCAACGGAGACAGGGCCTATGGCTACACCTTC. It yields the protein CASNGDRAYGYTF.

The chain uses TRBV6-1 and TRBJ2-4; 10 bases match TRBD2. The CDR3 is 17 residues long. The germline V gene encodes CDR1 MNHNS and CDR2 SASEGT. The V segment lost 4 bases and the J segment 0 bases; nucleotides outside the gene matches: 6. The DNA of the CDR3 is TGTGCCAGCAGTGGCTACAGCGGGGGGGTAGCCAAAAACATTCAGTACTTC. Translating gives CASSGYSGGVAKNIQYF.

This clone was seen a handful of times. The chain is built from TRBV7-2 and TRBJ1-1; maybe TRBD1 (5 bases). The CDR3 is 14 amino acids. The V gene's germline CDR1 is SGHTA and CDR2 FQGNSA. Trimming shortened V by 3 bases and J by 1 base, and 9 bases separated the two germline ends. In DNA form, the CDR3 reads TGTGCCAGCAGCTTTAGGGGTTCGAACACTGAAGCTTTCTTT. It encodes CASSFRGSNTEAFF.

Only a few counts were recorded for this clone. V gene TRBV6-1 combines with J gene TRBJ1-2, with TRBD1 as a possible D gene (5 bases). V was cut by 3 bases and J by 8 bases, with 19 bases left in between. The CDR3 has 15 amino acids. The germline V gene encodes CDR1 MNHNS and CDR2 SASEGT. CDR3 loop: CASSDLGRGGSGYTF. In DNA form, the CDR3 reads TGTGCCAGCAGTGACCTGGGAAGGGGCGGTTCCGGCTACACCTTC.

CDR3 sequence reads: CASSQAIPGGWGYGYTF. CDR3 nucleotide sequence: TGTGCCAGCAGCCAAGCCATACCAGGGGGCTGGGGCTATGGCTACACCTTC. The chain joins TRBV3-1 (or the pseudogene TRBV3-2) to TRBJ1-2, with 8 bases aligning to TRBD1. CDR1 is LGHDT and CDR2 is YNNKEL in the germline V gene (reference sequence). The CDR3 contains 17 residues. J gave up 4 bases and V 1 base, and 11 bases lay outside the gene matches.

The genes are TRBV14 and TRBJ1-1; no firm D call. This CDR3 contains 16 residues. Looked up from germline, CDR1 is SGHDN and CDR2 is FVKESK. Deletions cut 4 bases from V and 5 bases from J, with 20 bases between. CDR3 in amino acids: CASSPPGGVRETEAFF. CDR3 DNA sequence: TGTGCCAGCAGCCCACCGGGTGGGGTACGGGAGACTGAAGCTTTCTTT.

The V gene is TRBV10-3, the J gene TRBJ2-3; 10 bases line up with TRBD1. Germline CDR1 is ENHRY and CDR2 is SYGVKD. This CDR3 region has 16 residues. Unmatched junction bases numbered 0, after V lost 0 bases and J lost 0 bases. The CDR3 here is CAISESTGGSTDTQYF. Here the CDR3 DNA reads TGTGCCATCAGTGAGTCGACAGGGGGCAGCACAGATACGCAGTATTTT.

The CDR3 protein is CSATDSNTGELFF. Here the CDR3 DNA reads TGCAGCGCGACAGATTCGAACACCGGGGAGCTGTTTTTT. V usage is TRBV29-1 and J usage is TRBJ2-2, with D possibly matching TRBD1 (5 bases). The CDR3 spans 13 residues. The V end lost 7 bases, the J end lost 0 bases, and 9 bases lay between the germline ends. Germline V gene data show CDR1 as SQVTM and CDR2 as ANQGSEA.

This chain uses TRBV11-3 with TRBJ2-1, with a tentative D call TRBD1 (5 bases). The V gene's germline CDR1 is SGHNT and CDR2 YENEEA. CDR3 length: 12 residues. Trimming took 5 bases from V and 10 from J, leaving 12 bases between them. CDR3 sequence: CASSQTEAEQFF. Here the CDR3 DNA reads TGTGCCAGCAGCCAGACAGAAGCCGAGCAGTTCTTC.